This T cell receptor beta chain was profiled in a study of identical twins (dated by TCRdb to 2016 to 2018). For context, the study as a whole: To test whether fetal clonotypes persist, this study deep-sequenced TCR alpha and beta repertoires from monozygotic twins, from unrelated adults of various ages, and from cord blood. To rule out contamination, the twin experiments were replicated at different times with different library preparation protocols.

Library preparation employed 5' RACE. TCRdb names Illumina HiSeq 2000 as the instrument used. A universal primer binding site was introduced by template switching, and a unique molecular identifier was present in the final cDNA, enabling accurate counting of TCR cDNA molecules. First-strand cDNA for TCR alpha and beta chains was synthesized from specific primers in the conserved constant-segment region. To control for contamination, every cDNA library was double barcoded, receiving both a SMART-Mk sample barcode and Illumina barcodes. TruSeq adapter sequences and Illumina sample barcodes were added in two successive PCR steps. Sequencing of the TCR alpha and beta cDNA libraries was done on the Illumina HiSeq platform using custom primers. The paper's processing steps were these. Raw reads were processed with MiGEC to extract unique molecular identifiers, and MiXCR was used to determine CDR3 positions. For each individual, recombination models were inferred using an EM algorithm with the repgenHMM and IGoR tools. The analysis of shared clonotypes was done with the tcR package in R, with sharing normalized by the product of cloneset sizes. To study raw recombination free of thymic and clonal selection effects, out-of-frame nonproductive sequences were analyzed. In TCRdb, the public reads were trimmed at Q25 with fastp and aligned with MiXCR, with productive beta chains retained. Merged by CDR3 protein, the rows form single entries marked with the most common genes and DNA. For this entry, the V and J calls and clone size follow TCRdb and not the study's own pipeline. This sample comprises around 490,000 distinct CDR3 sequences, approximately 20% of them detected only once. The top ten clonotypes cover more than 0.4% of the sample.

What the work shows at the level of the full study, not this receptor alone: Abundant cord blood beta clonotypes had fewer insertions, young adult naive repertoires showed a similar but weaker trend, and memory repertoires showed no such trend. In monozygotic twins, out-of-frame TCR alpha sharing was systematically underestimated by recombination models, although the models agreed with sharing between unrelated individuals. Because the same donors could not be followed over many years, conclusions were based on cross-sectional statistical analysis. Invariant T cells such as MAIT and iNKT could partly confound zero-insertion analyses, though diverse VJ usage argued against this for most clonotypes. Compared with coincidental sharing between unrelated individuals, out-of-frame TCR alpha sequences shared between twins had an excess of sequences with low generation probability. Excess twin sharing in beta out-of-frame sequences was weaker because fewer shared sequences lowered the signal-to-noise ratio.

From V the trimming removes 2 bases and from J it removes 5 bases, while the gene matches leave 12 bases of the junction unaccounted for. The CDR3 measures 17 amino acids from cysteine to phenylalanine. Just the 51-base CDR3 DNA is kept, in frame starting at base 1. For CDR1 and CDR2, the germline V gene lists MGHRA and YSYEKL. Every donor in the study was a healthy Caucasian. The twin cohort comprised three pairs of female monozygotic twins, all aged about 18 to 29 years. Positive isolation kits from Invitrogen were used to isolate CD4+ and CD8+ T cell populations. With regard to this clonotype: The antigen it recognizes is unknown. Base qualities are not recorded, but no much larger clone differs from it by a single base.

This same sample was also part of a study on yellow fever vaccine responses in identical twins. The second study, in turn, reports: The authors reported that the T cell response to vaccination in identical twins appeared partly convergent and partly personalized. In identical twins, the study followed T cell clones that responded to the vaccine with precision.

Sequenced material: CD4+ T cells sorted from blood. This TCR derives from a woman between 18 and 30 years old in good health. Here the chain combines TRBV4-1 and TRBJ2-7; a stretch of 10 junction bases matches TRBD2. The nucleotide sequence is TGCGCCAGCAGCCAAAGGGCCAGCGGGAGGGGCTTGGACGAGCAGTACTTC. Translation gives CASSQRASGRGLDEQYF.